Presented here are 7 T cell receptor beta chains from one specimen sequenced in a study of blood T cell repertoires in COVID-19. Repertoires were generated with immunoSEQ multiplex PCR, while TCRdb's copy carries only in-frame clones and drops some. This table has fewer than 400,000 clones, about nine tenths appearing once. The material sequenced was PBMCs or T cells enriched from blood (not recorded which). The origin of the receptors is a man between 60 and 75 years old who had recovered from COVID-19.

The chain joins TRBV9 to TRBJ2-5; 7 bases line up with TRBD2. The CDR3 sequence is 17 residues long. Trimming removed 4 bases from V and 1 base from J; junction bases left unmatched: 13. Per germline, CDR1 SGDLS and CDR2 YYNGEE. The DNA for the CDR3 is TGTGCCAGCAGCACAAGAGCCCAGCGGGGATTCCAAGAGACCCAGTACTTC. Encoded protein: CASSTRAQRGFQETQYF.

This chain joins TRBV9 and TRBJ2-7; 11 bases fit TRBD1. The CDR3 is 16 residues long. With V trimmed by 3 bases and J by 4 bases, 9 bases remained unmatched. CDR1 is SGDLS, CDR2 YYNGEE, per germline. The chain's CDR3 is CASSGEFGQGAYEQYF. Here the CDR3 DNA reads TGTGCCAGCAGCGGAGAGTTTGGACAGGGGGCATACGAGCAGTACTTC.

The chain carries TRBV5-1 and TRBJ2-7; D is perhaps TRBD1 (6 bases). Germline V gene lookup returns CDR1 SGHRS and CDR2 YFSETQ. Trimming left V 0 bases short and J 6 bases short, with 7 bases between. This CDR3 has 12 residues. The chain's CDR3 is CASSLEGGEQYF. CDR3 coding DNA: TGCGCCAGCAGCTTGGAAGGGGGCGAGCAGTACTTC.

DNA for the CDR3: TGTGCCAGAAGCTCTTTAGCGGGAACGGCGTACGAGCAGTACTTC. It codes for CARSSLAGTAYEQYF. This rearrangement joins TRBV5-3 to TRBJ2-7; 8 nucleotides match TRBD2. TRBV5-3 is an open reading frame, and its role is uncertain. The V and J ends lost 3 bases and 4 bases, in that order; junction bases with no gene match: 9. The CDR3 is made up of 15 amino acids.

The chain couples TRBV29-1 to TRBJ2-7, with a weak D call TRBD1 (6 bases). CDR3 size: 11 residues. V lost 5 bases to trimming and J lost 5 bases, with 10 bases between them. The germline CDR1 and CDR2 sequences are SQVTM and ANQGSEA. The DNA for the CDR3 is TGCAGCGTTTTCTCAGGGGACGAGCAGTACTTC. Translating it yields CSVFSGDEQYF.

The chain employs TRBV24-1 and TRBJ2-4, with 10 bases aligning to TRBD2. This CDR3 is 18 amino acids long. The V and J ends lost 5 bases and 5 bases, in that order; junction bases with no gene match: 14. CDR1 KGHDR and CDR2 SFDVKD come from the germline V gene. The CDR3 sequence: CATSGSLGAGGVENIQYF. The CDR3 DNA is TGTGCCACCAGTGGCTCCCTTGGAGCGGGAGGGGTGGAAAACATTCAGTACTTC.

The rearrangement joins TRBV6-6 to TRBJ1-1; 8 positions agree with TRBD1. This CDR3 has 14 amino acids. J gave up 4 bases and V 7 bases, and 8 bases lay outside the gene matches. In germline, CDR1 is MNHNY, CDR2 SVGAGI (reference sequence). The CDR3, as DNA: TGTGCCAGCACCGGACAGGGCAGGAGCACTGAAGCTTTCTTT. Translation gives CASTGQGRSTEAFF.